This T cell receptor (beta chain) comes out of a study of T cells in Graves' hyperthyroidism and ophthalmopathy. Study outcomes and limitations: The model forecast ophthalmopathy, anticipating it by a median around 6.4 months before onset. Most clonotypes that expanded in the thyroid above 0.001 also showed up in blood.

This clonotype appeared many times. Its specificity is unknown. It was RNA transcripts that yielded the amplified TCR beta CDR3 regions. The primer set for the first-round RT-PCR of the TCR CDR3 was HTBI. From the multiplex PCR reads, TCRdb called clonotypes with MiXCR, one entry per CDR3 protein. Found here are about 500,000 distinct CDR3 sequences, about 16% of them singletons; the top ten hold around 28%. Germline loops: CDR1 MDHEN, CDR2 SYDVKM. This CDR3 region has 14 residues. The J segment lost 3 bases and the V segment lost 6 bases, leaving 7 bases of the junction unmatched. This TCR derives from a woman aged 25 to 39 with Graves' ophthalmopathy. The sample comprised blood. The genes are TRBV28 and TRBJ1-2; 7 positions agree with TRBD1. Here the CDR3 reads CASRMDRTHYGYTF. CDR3 in DNA: TGTGCCAGCAGAATGGACAGGACTCACTATGGCTACACCTTC.